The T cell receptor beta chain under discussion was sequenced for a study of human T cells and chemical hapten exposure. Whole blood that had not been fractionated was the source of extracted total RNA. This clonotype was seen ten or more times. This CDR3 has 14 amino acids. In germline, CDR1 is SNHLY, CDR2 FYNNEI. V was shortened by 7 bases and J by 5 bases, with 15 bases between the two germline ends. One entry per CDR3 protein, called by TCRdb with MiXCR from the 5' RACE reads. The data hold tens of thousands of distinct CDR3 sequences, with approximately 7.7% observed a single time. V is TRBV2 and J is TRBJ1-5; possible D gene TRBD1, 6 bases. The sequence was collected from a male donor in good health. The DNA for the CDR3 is TGTGCCAGCACCTACGAGGGGGGAGATCAGCCCCAGCATTTT. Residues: CASTYEGGDQPQHF.